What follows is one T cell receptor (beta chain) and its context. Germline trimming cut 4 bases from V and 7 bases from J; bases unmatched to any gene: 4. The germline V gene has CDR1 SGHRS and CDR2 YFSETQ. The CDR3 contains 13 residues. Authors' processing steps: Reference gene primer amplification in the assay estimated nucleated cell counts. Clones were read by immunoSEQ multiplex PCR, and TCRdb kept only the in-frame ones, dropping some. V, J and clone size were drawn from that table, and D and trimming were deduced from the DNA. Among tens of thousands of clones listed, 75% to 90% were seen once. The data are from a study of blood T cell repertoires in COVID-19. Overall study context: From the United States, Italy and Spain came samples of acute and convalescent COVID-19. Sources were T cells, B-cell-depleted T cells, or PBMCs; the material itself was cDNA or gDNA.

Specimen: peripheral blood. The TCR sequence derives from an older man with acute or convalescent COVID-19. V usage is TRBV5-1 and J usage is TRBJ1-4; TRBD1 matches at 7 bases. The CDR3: CASSGQETEKLFF. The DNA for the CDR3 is TGCGCCAGCAGCGGACAGGAGACTGAAAAACTGTTTTTT.